The clone carrying this T cell receptor (beta chain) was counted only a few times. Antigen unknown. The CDR3 spans 15 residues. CDR1 is MDHEN, CDR2 SYDVKM, per germline. Losses at the gene ends were 7 bases for V and 4 bases for J; bases not matched to a gene: 7. Measured with immunoSEQ multiplex PCR; TCRdb has only the in-frame clones, and not every one. The sample shows over 75,000 clones, approximately 70% of them seen only once. This sample is part of a study of shared clonotypes between healthy human individuals. Study-level background: A donor's plate count was three for CD4 naive and three for CD4 memory; CD8 naive had two and CD8 memory one.

Study observations and caveats: It was observed that roughly 5.5% of naive CD4 clonotypes were shared across several donors. Naive subsets typically showed greater estimated richness than memory subsets.

Specimen: memory CD8+ T cells sorted from blood. Subset of the sample: CD45RO+ cells pooled with CCR7-negative TemRA cells. V is TRBV28 and J is TRBJ2-7; the match to TRBD2 covers 13 bases. The TCR sequence derives from a man aged 30 to 45 in good health. Here the CDR3 reads CASIGTSGIPYEQYF. The CDR3 DNA sequence: TGTGCCAGCATTGGGACTAGCGGGATTCCGTACGAGCAGTACTTC.